The 5 T cell receptor beta chains listed next were all sequenced from one sample in a study. Each CDR3 protein gets one entry after TCRdb re-called the RT-PCR reads with MiXCR. The data hold fewer than 800,000 distinct CDR3 sequences, with 13% to 15% observed a single time. Specimen: memory CD4+ T cells from blood. Receptors originate from a female donor in good health, serving as a healthy control.

This clonotype has a handful of counts. This sequence joins TRBV4-1 and TRBJ2-1; possible D gene TRBD2, 6 bases. This CDR3 is 13 amino acids long. The ends were cut back, 0 bases at V and 14 bases at J, with 14 bases in the middle. The germline V gene encodes CDR1 MGHRA and CDR2 YSYEKL. The CDR3 coding sequence is TGCGCCAGCAGCCAAGAGTCCGGGAGTAGGGAGTTCTTC. It is translated as CASSQESGSREFF.

This clonotype came up many times. The rearrangement joins TRBV5-5 to TRBJ2-1; 11 nucleotides align to TRBD2. This CDR3 is 15 amino acids long. Trimming took 1 base from V and 9 from J; bases not matched to a gene: 6. Per germline, CDR1 SGHKS and CDR2 YYEKEE (reference sequence). The CDR3 is CASSLSSGGAFEQFF. The CDR3 DNA reads as TGTGCCAGCAGCTTGAGTAGCGGGGGGGCATTTGAGCAGTTCTTC.

This chain joins TRBV5-1 and TRBJ2-7; D perhaps matches TRBD2 (8 bases). CDR1 is SGHRS and CDR2 is YFSETQ in the germline V gene. Trimming left V 2 bases short and J 1 base short, with 13 bases between. CDR3 length: 15 amino acids. The CDR3 region has the DNA TGCGCCAGCAGCTTCGTAGCGGGACAGTCCTACGAGCAGTACTTC. Its protein product is CASSFVAGQSYEQYF.

This clonotype occurred a few times. The CDR3 here is CASSPSVTYGYTF. The CDR3 region has the DNA TGTGCCAGCTCACCATCGGTGACCTATGGCTACACCTTC. The gene calls are TRBV18 and TRBJ1-2; D is ambiguous. The CDR3 consists of 13 residues. Deletions cut 2 bases from V and 4 bases from J, with 8 bases between. From germline, CDR1 is KGHSH and CDR2 LQKENI.

This clonotype has ten or more counts. The V gene is TRBV24-1, the J gene TRBJ1-5, with 7 nucleotides matching TRBD1. V dropped 4 bases and J dropped 6; count of bases not matched to a gene: 5. There are 14 residues in the CDR3. CDR1 is KGHDR, CDR2 SFDVKD, per germline. The CDR3 sequence: CATSDARTGQPQHF. Written as DNA, the CDR3 is TGTGCCACCAGTGACGCCCGGACAGGTCAGCCCCAGCATTTT.